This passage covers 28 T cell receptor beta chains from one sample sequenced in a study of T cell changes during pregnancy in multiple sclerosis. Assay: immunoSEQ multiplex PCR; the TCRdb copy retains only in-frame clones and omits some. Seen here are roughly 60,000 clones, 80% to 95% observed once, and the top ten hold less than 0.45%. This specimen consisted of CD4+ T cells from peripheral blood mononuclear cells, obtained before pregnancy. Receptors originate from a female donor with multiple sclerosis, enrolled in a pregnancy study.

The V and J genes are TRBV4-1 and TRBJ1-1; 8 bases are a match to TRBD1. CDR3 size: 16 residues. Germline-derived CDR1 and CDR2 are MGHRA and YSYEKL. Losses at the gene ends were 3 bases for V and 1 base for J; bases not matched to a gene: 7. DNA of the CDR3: TGCGCCAGCAGCCACGGACAGGGCGGTTGGAACACTGAAGCTTTCTTT. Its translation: CASSHGQGGWNTEAFF.

CDR3 DNA: TGTGCCAGCAGCCTTCGGACAGGTTCCATTGGTGGCGGGGAGCTGTTTTTT. Encoded protein: CASSLRTGSIGGGELFF. The J gene is TRBJ2-2, the V gene TRBV14, with TRBD1 matching 7 bases. The germline V gene encodes CDR1 SGHDN and CDR2 FVKESK. V was pared by 4 bases and J by 7 bases, with 15 bases of the junction left unmatched. The CDR3 is made up of 17 amino acids.

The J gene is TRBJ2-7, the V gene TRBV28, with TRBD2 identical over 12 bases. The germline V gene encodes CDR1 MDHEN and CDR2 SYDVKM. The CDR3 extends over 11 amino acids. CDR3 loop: CGASGREEQYF. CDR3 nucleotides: TGTGGGGCTAGCGGGAGGGAAGAGCAGTACTTC.

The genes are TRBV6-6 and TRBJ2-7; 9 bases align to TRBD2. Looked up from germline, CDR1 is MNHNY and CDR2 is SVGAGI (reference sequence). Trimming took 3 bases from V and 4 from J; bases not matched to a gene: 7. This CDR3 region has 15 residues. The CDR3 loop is CASSYMAGGPYEQYF. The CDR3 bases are TGTGCCAGCAGTTATATGGCGGGAGGGCCGTACGAGCAGTACTTC.

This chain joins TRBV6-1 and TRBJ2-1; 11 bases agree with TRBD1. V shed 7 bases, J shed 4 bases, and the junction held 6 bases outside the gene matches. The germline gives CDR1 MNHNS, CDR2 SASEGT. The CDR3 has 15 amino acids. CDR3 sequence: CASIKGQGVYNEQFF. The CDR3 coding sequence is TGTGCCAGCATCAAGGGACAGGGGGTGTACAATGAGCAGTTCTTC.

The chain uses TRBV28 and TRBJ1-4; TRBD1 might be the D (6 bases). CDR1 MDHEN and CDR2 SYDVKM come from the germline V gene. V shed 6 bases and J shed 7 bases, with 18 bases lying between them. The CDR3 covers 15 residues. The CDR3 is CASSRLQGIGEKLFF. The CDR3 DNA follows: TGTGCCAGCAGCCGCCTCCAGGGGATCGGTGAAAAACTGTTTTTT.

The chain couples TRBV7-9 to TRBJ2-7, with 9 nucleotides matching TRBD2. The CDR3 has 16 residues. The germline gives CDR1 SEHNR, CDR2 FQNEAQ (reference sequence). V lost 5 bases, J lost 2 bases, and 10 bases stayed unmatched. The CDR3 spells CASSPPLAGVPYEQYF. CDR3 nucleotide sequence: TGTGCCAGCAGCCCCCCCTTAGCGGGAGTTCCCTACGAGCAGTACTTC. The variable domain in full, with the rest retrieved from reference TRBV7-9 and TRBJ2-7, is DTGVSQNPRHKITKRGQNVTFRCDPISEHNRLYWYRQTLGQGPEFLTYFQNEAQLEKSRLLSDRFSAERPKGSFSTLEIQRTEQGDSAMYLCASSPPLAGVPYEQYFGPGTRLTVT.

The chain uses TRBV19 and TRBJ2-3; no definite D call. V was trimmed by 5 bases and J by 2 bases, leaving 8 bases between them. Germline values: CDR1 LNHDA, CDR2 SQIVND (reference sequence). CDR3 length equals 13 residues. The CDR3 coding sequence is TGTGCCAGTAGTGTCACTCCCACAGATACGCAGTATTTT. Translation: CASSVTPTDTQYF.

The DNA for the CDR3 is TGCGCCAGCAGCCAAGAGGGCAGGGGCATCACCGGGGAGCTGTTTTTT. It yields the protein CASSQEGRGITGELFF. This chain joins TRBV4-3 and TRBJ2-2; D may be TRBD1 (6 bases). CDR1 is LGHNA and CDR2 is YSLEER in the germline V gene. The V end was cut by 0 bases, the J end by 4 bases, with 12 bases between. This CDR3 comprises 16 residues.

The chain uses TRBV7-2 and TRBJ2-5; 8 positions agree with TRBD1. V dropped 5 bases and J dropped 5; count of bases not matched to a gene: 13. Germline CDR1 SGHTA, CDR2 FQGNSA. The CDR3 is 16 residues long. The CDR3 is CASSPTGGSQRETQYF. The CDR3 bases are TGTGCCAGCAGCCCCACAGGGGGGTCACAACGGGAGACCCAGTACTTC.

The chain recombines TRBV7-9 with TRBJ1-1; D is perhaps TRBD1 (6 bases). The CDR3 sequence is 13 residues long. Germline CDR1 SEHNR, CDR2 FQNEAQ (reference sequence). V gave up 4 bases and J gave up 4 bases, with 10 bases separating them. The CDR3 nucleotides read TGTGCCAGCAGCTCATTAGGGGGCACTGAAGCTTTCTTT. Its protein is CASSSLGGTEAFF.

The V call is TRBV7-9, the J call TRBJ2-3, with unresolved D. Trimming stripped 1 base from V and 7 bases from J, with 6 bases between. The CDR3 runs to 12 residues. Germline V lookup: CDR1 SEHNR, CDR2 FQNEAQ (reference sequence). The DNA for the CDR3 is TGTGCCAGCAGCTTAGGGCCCTATACGCAGTATTTT. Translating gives CASSLGPYTQYF. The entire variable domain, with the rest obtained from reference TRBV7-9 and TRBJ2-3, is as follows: DTGVSQNPRHKITKRGQNVTFRCDPISEHNRLYWYRQTLGQGPEFLTYFQNEAQLEKSRLLSDRFSAERPKGSFSTLEIQRTEQGDSAMYLCASSLGPYTQYFGPGTRLTVL.

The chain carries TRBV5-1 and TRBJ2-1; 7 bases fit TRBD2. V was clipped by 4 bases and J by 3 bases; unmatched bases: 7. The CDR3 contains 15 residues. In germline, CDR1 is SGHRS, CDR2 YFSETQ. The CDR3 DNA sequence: TGCGCCAGCAGCCCGGGGGGACTTCACTACAATGAGCAGTTCTTC. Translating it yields CASSPGGLHYNEQFF.

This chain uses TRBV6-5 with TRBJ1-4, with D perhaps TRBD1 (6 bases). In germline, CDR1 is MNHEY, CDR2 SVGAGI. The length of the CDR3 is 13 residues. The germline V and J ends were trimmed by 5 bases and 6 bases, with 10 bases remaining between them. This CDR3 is CASSRTVYEKLFF. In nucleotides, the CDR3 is TGTGCCAGCAGTCGGACAGTTTATGAAAAACTGTTTTTT.

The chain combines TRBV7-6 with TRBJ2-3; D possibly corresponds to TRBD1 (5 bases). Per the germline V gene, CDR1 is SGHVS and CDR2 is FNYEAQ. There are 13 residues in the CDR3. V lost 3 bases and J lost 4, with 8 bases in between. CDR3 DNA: TGTGCCAGCAGCTTCCAGGGCCCAGATACGCAGTATTTT. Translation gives CASSFQGPDTQYF. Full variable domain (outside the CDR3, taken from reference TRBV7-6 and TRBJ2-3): GAGVSQSPRYKVTKRGQDVALRCDPISGHVSLYWYRQALGQGPEFLTYFNYEAQQDKSGLPNDRFSAERPEGSISTLTIQRTEQRDSAMYRCASSFQGPDTQYFGPGTRLTVL.

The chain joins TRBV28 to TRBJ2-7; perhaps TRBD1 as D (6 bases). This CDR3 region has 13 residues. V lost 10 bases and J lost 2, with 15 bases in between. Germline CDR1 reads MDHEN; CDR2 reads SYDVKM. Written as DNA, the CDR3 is TGTGCCATCTCGACAGGCTTCACCTACGAGCAGTACTTC. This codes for CAISTGFTYEQYF.

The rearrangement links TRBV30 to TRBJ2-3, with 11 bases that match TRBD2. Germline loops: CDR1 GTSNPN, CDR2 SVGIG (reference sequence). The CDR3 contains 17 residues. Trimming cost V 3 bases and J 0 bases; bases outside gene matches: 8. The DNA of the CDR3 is TGTGCCTGGAGCTTTCGACTAGCGGGACCTAGCACAGATACGCAGTATTTT. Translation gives CAWSFRLAGPSTDTQYF.

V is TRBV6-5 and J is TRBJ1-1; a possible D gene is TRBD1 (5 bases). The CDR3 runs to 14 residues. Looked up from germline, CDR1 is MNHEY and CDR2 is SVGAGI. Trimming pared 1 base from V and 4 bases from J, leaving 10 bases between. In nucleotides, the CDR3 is TGTGCCAGCAGTTACTACCGGGGGGGCACTGAAGCTTTCTTT. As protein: CASSYYRGGTEAFF.

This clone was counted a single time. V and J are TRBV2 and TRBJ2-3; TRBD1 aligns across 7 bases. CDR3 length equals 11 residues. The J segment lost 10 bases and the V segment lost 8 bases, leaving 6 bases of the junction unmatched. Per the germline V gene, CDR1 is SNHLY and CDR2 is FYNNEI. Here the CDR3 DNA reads TGTGCCAGCGGAAGACAGGGCTCGCAGTATTTT. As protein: CASGRQGSQYF.

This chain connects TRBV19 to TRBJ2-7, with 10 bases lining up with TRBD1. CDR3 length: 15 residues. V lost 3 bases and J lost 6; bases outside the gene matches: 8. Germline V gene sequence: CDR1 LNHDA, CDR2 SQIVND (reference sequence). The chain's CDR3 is CASSIGRDRGSEQYF. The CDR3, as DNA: TGTGCCAGTAGTATTGGGAGGGACAGGGGCTCCGAGCAGTACTTC.

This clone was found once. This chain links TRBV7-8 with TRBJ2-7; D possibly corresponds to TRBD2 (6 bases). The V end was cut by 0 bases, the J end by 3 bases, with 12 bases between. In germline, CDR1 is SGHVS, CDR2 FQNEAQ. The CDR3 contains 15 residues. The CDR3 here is CASSLAGGKLYEQYF. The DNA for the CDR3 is TGTGCCAGCAGCTTAGCGGGAGGCAAACTCTACGAGCAGTACTTC. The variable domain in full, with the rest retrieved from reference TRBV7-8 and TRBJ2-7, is GAGVSQSPRYKVAKRGQDVALRCDPISGHVSLFWYQQALGQGPEFLTYFQNEAQLDKSGLPSDRFFAERPEGSVSTLKIQRTQQEDSAVYLCASSLAGGKLYEQYFGPGTRLTVT.

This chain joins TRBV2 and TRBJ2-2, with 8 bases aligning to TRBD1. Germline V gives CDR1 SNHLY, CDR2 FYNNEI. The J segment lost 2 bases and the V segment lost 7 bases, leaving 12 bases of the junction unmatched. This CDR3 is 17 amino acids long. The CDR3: CASNQPRTGPNTGELFF. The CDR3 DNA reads TGTGCCAGCAACCAGCCCAGGACAGGGCCCAACACCGGGGAGCTGTTTTTT.

The DNA of the CDR3 is TGTGCCAGTAGTATGGTCCTAGCGGGAGAAGATACGCAGTATTTT. Translated, it gives CASSMVLAGEDTQYF. This chain uses TRBV19 with TRBJ2-3; TRBD2 matches 10 bases. V trimming: 3 bases; J trimming: 5 bases; junction bases outside the gene matches: 5. Germline V gene data show CDR1 as LNHDA and CDR2 as SQIVND (reference sequence). This CDR3 has 15 amino acids.

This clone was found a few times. The DNA for the CDR3 is TGTGCCAGCTCACCAATAGCGACAGGGGAAACCGGGGAGCTGTTTTTT. This gives the protein CASSPIATGETGELFF. The gene calls are TRBV18 and TRBJ2-2, with 8 bases lining up with TRBD1. This CDR3 is built from 16 residues. Germline CDR1 reads KGHSH; CDR2 reads LQKENI. Unmatched junction bases numbered 7, after V lost 2 bases and J lost 5 bases. Variable domain in full (rest from reference TRBV18 and TRBJ2-2): NAGVMQNPRHLVRRRGQEARLRCSPMKGHSHVYWYRQLPEEGLKFMVYLQKENIIDESGMPKERFSAEFPKEGPSILRIQQVVRGDSAAYFCASSPIATGETGELFFGEGSRLTVL.

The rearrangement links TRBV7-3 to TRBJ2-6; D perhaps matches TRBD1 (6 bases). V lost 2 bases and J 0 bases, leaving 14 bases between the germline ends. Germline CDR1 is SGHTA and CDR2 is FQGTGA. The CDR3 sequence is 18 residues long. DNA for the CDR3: TGTGCCAGCAGCTTACAGGGGCTGCTGTCCTCTGGGGCCAACGTCCTGACTTTC. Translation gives CASSLQGLLSSGANVLTF.

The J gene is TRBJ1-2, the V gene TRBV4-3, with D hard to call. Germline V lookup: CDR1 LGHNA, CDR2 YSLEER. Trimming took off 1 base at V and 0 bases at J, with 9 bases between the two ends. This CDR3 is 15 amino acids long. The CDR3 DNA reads TGCGCCAGCAGCCAAGGCAGCGGAGCTAACTATGGCTACACCTTC. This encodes CASSQGSGANYGYTF.

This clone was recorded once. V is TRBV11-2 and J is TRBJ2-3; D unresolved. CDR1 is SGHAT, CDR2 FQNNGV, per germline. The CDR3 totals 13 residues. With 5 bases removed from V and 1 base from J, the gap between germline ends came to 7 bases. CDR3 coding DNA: TGTGCCAGCAGCAAACACGGCACAGATACGCAGTATTTT. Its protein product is CASSKHGTDTQYF.

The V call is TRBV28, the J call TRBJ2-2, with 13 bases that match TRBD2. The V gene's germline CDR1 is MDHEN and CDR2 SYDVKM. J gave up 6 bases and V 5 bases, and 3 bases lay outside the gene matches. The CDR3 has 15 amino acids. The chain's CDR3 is CASSPTSGRSGELFF. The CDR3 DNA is TGTGCCAGCAGTCCGACTAGCGGGAGGTCCGGGGAGCTGTTTTTT.